Presented here are 32 T cell receptor beta chains from one specimen sequenced in a study of blood T cell repertoires in COVID-19. The table came from immunoSEQ multiplex PCR; TCRdb's copy has only in-frame clones and leaves some out. The data hold about 180,000 clones, with around 83% observed a single time. The sample was peripheral blood. These TCRs come from a woman aged 70 to 79 with COVID-19, enrolled during active disease.

The chain employs TRBV7-2 and TRBJ2-1; D perhaps matches TRBD2 (7 bases). The germline gives CDR1 SGHTA, CDR2 FQGNSA. V was pared by 3 bases and J by 2 bases, with 23 bases between. The CDR3 length is 19 residues. Here the CDR3 reads CASSFRPILAEGAYNEQFF. As DNA, the CDR3 is TGTGCCAGCAGCTTCCGTCCCATTCTAGCGGAGGGGGCCTACAATGAGCAGTTCTTC.

The chain recombines TRBV6-5 with TRBJ1-2; D not resolved. Per germline, CDR1 MNHEY and CDR2 SVGAGI. This CDR3 has 15 residues. The V and J ends lost 0 bases and 2 bases respectively, with 10 bases between them. Written as DNA, the CDR3 is TGTGCCAGCAGTTACTCGAGAGGTTCAAACTATGGCTACACCTTC. Its protein product is CASSYSRGSNYGYTF.

CDR3: CASSLEASGKETQYF. In nucleotides, the CDR3 is TGTGCCAGCAGCTTAGAGGCTAGCGGGAAAGAGACCCAGTACTTC. The chain employs TRBV11-1 and TRBJ2-5, with 9 bases that match TRBD2. The CDR3 runs 15 residues. The germline V gene has CDR1 SGHAT and CDR2 FQDESV (reference sequence). J gave up 3 bases and V 1 base, and 3 bases lay outside the gene matches.

The chain links TRBV18 to TRBJ2-7; TRBD2 agrees at 8 bases. This CDR3 is built from 15 residues. The V gene end was trimmed by 2 bases and the J gene end by 3 bases; junction bases not matched to a gene: 6. Germline V gives CDR1 KGHSH, CDR2 LQKENI. In nucleotides, the CDR3 is TGTGCCAGCTCACCAAAGATAGCGGGGTACTACGAGCAGTACTTC. Its translation: CASSPKIAGYYEQYF.

DNA of the CDR3: TGCGCCAGCTCAGACCTAGCGGGAGTTGGGGTTTCGAAAAACATTCAGTACTTC. Its protein is CASSDLAGVGVSKNIQYF. V is TRBV5-1 and J is TRBJ2-4; 10 bases map to TRBD2. With V trimmed by 7 bases and J by 4 bases, 17 bases remained unmatched. CDR1 and CDR2 (germline): SGHRS, YFSETQ. The CDR3 is made up of 18 amino acids.

J is TRBJ2-7 and V is TRBV30; D is uncertain. Germline V gene sequence: CDR1 GTSNPN, CDR2 SVGIG (reference sequence). V was trimmed by 4 bases and J by 5 bases, leaving 12 bases between them. The CDR3 sequence is 12 residues long. DNA of the CDR3: TGTGCCTGGACCGCTGGCACCCACGAGCAGTACTTC. Its translation is CAWTAGTHEQYF.

The sample holds a few counts of this clone. CDR3: CASSLRTQETQYF. Written as DNA, the CDR3 is TGTGCCAGCAGTTTACGGACACAAGAGACCCAGTACTTC. V and J are TRBV27 and TRBJ2-5; TRBD1 might be the D (5 bases). The CDR3 loop spans 13 amino acids. CDR1 and CDR2 (germline): MNHEY, SMNVEV (reference sequence). Trimming stripped 2 bases from V and 2 bases from J, with 6 bases between.

This clone was picked up a small number of times. This chain connects TRBV27 to TRBJ2-3, with 10 bases that match TRBD1. Per the germline V gene, CDR1 is MNHEY and CDR2 is SMNVEV (reference sequence). This CDR3 region has 17 residues. J lost 8 bases, V lost 3 bases, and 14 bases had no gene match. The DNA of the CDR3 is TGTGCCAGCAGTTTCCTGGTTTCGACAGGGGGCGCTTCTACGCAGTATTTT. Encoded protein: CASSFLVSTGGASTQYF.

In this sample, this clone turned up once. The chain employs TRBV28 and TRBJ2-2; D unresolved. The length of the CDR3 is 16 residues. Trimming stripped 5 bases from V and 3 bases from J, with 16 bases between. Germline V gene lookup returns CDR1 MDHEN and CDR2 SYDVKM. The CDR3 DNA reads as TGTGCCAGCAGTCCCCTGAATCGGTTCTACACCGGGGAGCTGTTTTTT. Protein sequence: CASSPLNRFYTGELFF.

The rearrangement uses TRBV4-3 and TRBJ2-2, with 13 bases that match TRBD2. V trimming: 4 bases; J trimming: 4 bases; junction bases outside the gene matches: 6. The CDR3 has 17 residues. In germline, CDR1 is LGHNA, CDR2 YSLEER. The CDR3 sequence is CASSLGTSGTSTGELFF. The CDR3 DNA reads TGCGCCAGCAGCCTCGGGACTAGCGGGACGAGCACCGGGGAGCTGTTTTTT.

The chain combines TRBV7-8 with TRBJ1-5; D is perhaps TRBD1 (5 bases). Germline-derived CDR1 and CDR2 are SGHVS and FQNEAQ. V was clipped by 1 base and J by 6 bases, with 13 bases between them. The CDR3 consists of 15 residues. The CDR3 sequence: CASSLEAGPGQPQHF. The CDR3 DNA reads TGTGCCAGCAGCTTAGAAGCGGGACCGGGTCAGCCCCAGCATTTT. Together with reference TRBV7-8 and TRBJ1-5, the CDR3 gives the full variable domain: GAGVSQSPRYKVAKRGQDVALRCDPISGHVSLFWYQQALGQGPEFLTYFQNEAQLDKSGLPSDRFFAERPEGSVSTLKIQRTQQEDSAVYLCASSLEAGPGQPQHFGDGTRLSIL.

The table lists this clone with a few counts. V is TRBV28 and J is TRBJ1-1, with D uncertain. V lost 6 bases, J lost 2 bases, and 16 bases lay in between. The CDR3 has 15 residues. Germline CDR1 MDHEN, CDR2 SYDVKM. This chain's CDR3 is CASRPTSTGNTEAFF. CDR3 nucleotide sequence: TGTGCCAGCAGGCCAACCTCGACGGGAAACACTGAAGCTTTCTTT.

The CDR3 DNA is TGTGCCAGCAGCGAAGGGACTAGCGGGAGTATTTCACGGGAGCAGTACTTC. Protein product: CASSEGTSGSISREQYF. The rearrangement joins TRBV21-1 to TRBJ2-7; the D call of TRBD2 is as the table states it, not checked on the DNA. TRBV21-1 is an annotated pseudogene. CDR3 length equals 17 residues.

V and J are TRBV19 and TRBJ1-4; TRBD1 is a possible D gene (5 bases). CDR3 length: 16 residues. Trimming took 7 bases from V and 0 from J, leaving 15 bases between them. CDR1 is LNHDA, CDR2 SQIVND, per germline (reference sequence). The CDR3 DNA reads TGTGCCAGTACCCCCCGGAGGGGTGCAACTAATGAAAAACTGTTTTTT. This gives the protein CASTPRRGATNEKLFF.

CDR3 region: CASRAPSTDTQYF. The CDR3 coding sequence is TGTGCCTCGAGGGCGCCCAGCACAGATACGCAGTATTTT. The chain joins TRBV19 to TRBJ2-3; possibly TRBD2 for D (5 bases). V lost 11 bases to trimming and J lost 0 bases, with 12 bases between them. The CDR3 extends over 13 amino acids. Germline loops: CDR1 LNHDA, CDR2 SQIVND (reference sequence). The full variable domain, rest sourced from reference TRBV19 and TRBJ2-3, is DGGITQSPKYLFRKEGQNVTLSCEQNLNHDAMYWYRQDPGQGLRLIYYSQIVNDFQKGDIAEGYSVSREKKESFPLTVTSAQKNPTAFYLCASRAPSTDTQYFGPGTRLTVL.

The V call is TRBV29-1, the J call TRBJ1-2, with D possibly being TRBD1 (6 bases). The V end lost 6 bases, the J end lost 2 bases, and 13 bases lay between the germline ends. The CDR3 runs 13 residues. Germline CDR1 SQVTM, CDR2 ANQGSEA. The CDR3 loop reads CSVAGGLNYGYTF. The CDR3 nucleotides read TGCAGCGTGGCGGGGGGGCTAAACTATGGCTACACCTTC.

The chain employs TRBV11-3 and TRBJ2-7; 9 bases map to TRBD1. J gave up 4 bases and V 4 bases, and 14 bases lay outside the gene matches. CDR1 and CDR2 from the germline V gene are SGHNT and YENEEA. The CDR3 loop spans 17 amino acids. CDR3: CASSSAFGRDRVYEQYF. The CDR3 DNA reads TGTGCCAGCAGCTCCGCCTTTGGCCGGGACAGGGTTTACGAGCAGTACTTC.

This sequence joins TRBV5-4 and TRBJ2-1; 9 nucleotides line up with TRBD1. The CDR3 extends over 16 amino acids. Trimming removed 4 bases from V and 3 bases from J; junction bases left unmatched: 8. Germline lookup yields CDR1 SGHNT and CDR2 YYREEE (reference sequence). The CDR3 sequence: CASSASGTGNYNEQFF. As DNA, the CDR3 is TGTGCCAGCAGCGCCTCCGGGACAGGGAACTACAATGAGCAGTTCTTC. The complete variable domain, with remaining parts taken from reference TRBV5-4 and TRBJ2-1, reads ETGVTQSPTHLIKTRGQQVTLRCSSQSGHNTVSWYQQALGQGPQFIFQYYREEENGRGNFPPRFSGLQFPNYSSELNVNALELDDSALYLCASSASGTGNYNEQFFGPGTRLTVL.

V usage is TRBV30 and J usage is TRBJ2-3, with a tentative D call TRBD2 (6 bases). The CDR3 has 13 residues. V was clipped by 7 bases and J by 0 bases, with 11 bases between them. Germline V lookup: CDR1 GTSNPN, CDR2 SVGIG (reference sequence). The CDR3 spells CASLGGSTDTQYF. As DNA, the CDR3 is TGTGCCTCCCTCGGAGGGAGCACAGATACGCAGTATTTT.

The chain employs TRBV30 and TRBJ1-4; D is uncertain. Germline CDR1 and CDR2: GTSNPN and SVGIG (reference sequence). The CDR3 has 14 amino acids. The V gene lost 2 bases and the J gene lost 8 bases, with 15 bases spanning the gap. CDR3 residues: CAWSPGLREEKLFF. The CDR3 DNA sequence: TGTGCCTGGAGTCCGGGCCTAAGGGAGGAAAAACTGTTTTTT.

This clone was seen a single time. The V call is TRBV4-1, the J call TRBJ1-4, with 8 bases lining up with TRBD1. This CDR3 spans 16 amino acids. Germline CDR1 and CDR2: MGHRA and YSYEKL. V was clipped by 3 bases and J by 7 bases; unmatched bases: 10. CDR3 coding DNA: TGCGCCAGCAGCCAGGGGATTGGACAGGGAGCTGAAAAACTGTTTTTT. The encoded protein is CASSQGIGQGAEKLFF.

The chain recombines TRBV10-3 with TRBJ2-7, with TRBD2 as a possible D gene (5 bases). V was cut by 5 bases and J by 4 bases, with 18 bases left in between. The CDR3 is 15 residues long. Germline V gene data show CDR1 as ENHRY and CDR2 as SYGVKD. The CDR3 bases are TGTGCCATCAGTAGCCTCGAGGGCGGCAGGTACGAGCAGTACTTC. Its protein is CAISSLEGGRYEQYF.

The CDR3 spells CASSDLRGLGEQYF. The CDR3 coding sequence is TGTGCCAGCAGTGACCTCAGGGGGCTGGGGGAGCAGTACTTC. The chain recombines TRBV2 with TRBJ2-7; TRBD1 matches 8 bases. CDR3 length equals 14 residues. Unmatched junction bases numbered 8, after V lost 3 bases and J lost 7 bases. Germline CDR1 and CDR2: SNHLY and FYNNEI.

This rearrangement joins TRBV5-1 to TRBJ1-1, with D maybe TRBD1 (5 bases). The V gene lost 0 bases and the J gene lost 11 bases, with 20 bases spanning the gap. Germline lookup yields CDR1 SGHRS and CDR2 YFSETQ. The CDR3 length is 15 residues. The CDR3, as DNA: TGCGCCAGCAGCTTGGAACTGGGGCTAAGGTTCTCGGCTTTCTTT. This codes for CASSLELGLRFSAFF.

The chain has TRBV6-2 or TRBV6-3 and TRBJ2-5, with 14 bases that match TRBD2. Per the germline V gene, CDR1 is MNHEY and CDR2 is SVGEGT. The CDR3 spans 19 residues. V lost 0 bases, J lost 5 bases, and 11 bases stayed unmatched. The CDR3 DNA is TGTGCCAGCAGTTACTCTCGGCGGGGACTAGCGGGAGTTGGGGAGACCCAGTACTTC. Protein sequence: CASSYSRRGLAGVGETQYF.

In this sample, this clone turned up a few times. V and J are TRBV4-1 and TRBJ2-5; possibly TRBD2 for D (6 bases). Germline V gene data show CDR1 as MGHRA and CDR2 as YSYEKL. This CDR3 is 15 amino acids long. Trimming took 0 bases from V and 2 from J, leaving 10 bases between them. The CDR3 reads CASSQERGIQETQYF. The CDR3 DNA reads as TGCGCCAGCAGCCAAGAACGCGGGATTCAAGAGACCCAGTACTTC.

This chain joins TRBV28 and TRBJ2-2, with 8 bases that match TRBD1. This CDR3 comprises 14 residues. Trimming removed 5 bases from V and 9 bases from J; junction bases left unmatched: 8. The germline V gene encodes CDR1 MDHEN and CDR2 SYDVKM. The CDR3 nucleotides are TGTGCCAGCAGTCCTTCGACAGGGGAAAGGGAGCTGTTTTTT. It codes for CASSPSTGERELFF.

The rearrangement links TRBV2 to TRBJ1-2, with 9 bases that match TRBD1. Trimming took 5 bases from V and 8 from J; bases not matched to a gene: 9. Germline CDR1 is SNHLY and CDR2 is FYNNEI. There are 14 residues in the CDR3. CDR3 region: CASSPGTGQGGYTF. The CDR3 region has the DNA TGTGCCAGCAGTCCTGGGACAGGGCAAGGCGGCTACACCTTC.

This chain joins TRBV5-6 and TRBJ2-3; 11 positions match TRBD2. The CDR3 sequence is 16 residues long. Germline V gene data show CDR1 as SGHDT and CDR2 as YYEEEE. The V and J ends lost 1 base and 6 bases, in that order; junction bases with no gene match: 7. The chain's CDR3 is CASSLHIAGGPDTQYF. As DNA, the CDR3 is TGTGCCAGCAGCTTGCACATAGCGGGAGGGCCGGATACGCAGTATTTT.

This clone was counted a few times. The chain joins TRBV11-2 to TRBJ2-1, with D possibly being TRBD2 (5 bases). V was cut by 2 bases and J by 8 bases, with 19 bases left in between. This CDR3 contains 16 residues. Germline loops: CDR1 SGHAT, CDR2 FQNNGV. This CDR3 reads CASSLILRAGRDEQFF. The CDR3 bases are TGTGCCAGCAGCTTAATTTTGAGGGCCGGCCGGGATGAGCAGTTCTTC.

This chain connects TRBV5-1 to TRBJ2-7; tentatively, D is TRBD1 (6 bases). With 1 base removed from V and 1 base from J, the gap between germline ends came to 9 bases. CDR1 is SGHRS and CDR2 is YFSETQ in the germline V gene. The length of the CDR3 is 14 residues. The CDR3 nucleotides read TGCGCCAGCAGCTTGACGACAGGATCCTACGAGCAGTACTTC. It is translated as CASSLTTGSYEQYF.

The chain joins TRBV7-9 to TRBJ2-3; D is perhaps TRBD1 (5 bases). The CDR3 loop spans 16 amino acids. Trimming stripped 3 bases from V and 3 bases from J, with 16 bases between. Per the germline V gene, CDR1 is SEHNR and CDR2 is FQNEAQ (reference sequence). The CDR3 loop is CASSLGQGGKTDTQYF. In nucleotides, the CDR3 is TGTGCCAGCAGCTTGGGGCAGGGTGGAAAGACAGATACGCAGTATTTT.